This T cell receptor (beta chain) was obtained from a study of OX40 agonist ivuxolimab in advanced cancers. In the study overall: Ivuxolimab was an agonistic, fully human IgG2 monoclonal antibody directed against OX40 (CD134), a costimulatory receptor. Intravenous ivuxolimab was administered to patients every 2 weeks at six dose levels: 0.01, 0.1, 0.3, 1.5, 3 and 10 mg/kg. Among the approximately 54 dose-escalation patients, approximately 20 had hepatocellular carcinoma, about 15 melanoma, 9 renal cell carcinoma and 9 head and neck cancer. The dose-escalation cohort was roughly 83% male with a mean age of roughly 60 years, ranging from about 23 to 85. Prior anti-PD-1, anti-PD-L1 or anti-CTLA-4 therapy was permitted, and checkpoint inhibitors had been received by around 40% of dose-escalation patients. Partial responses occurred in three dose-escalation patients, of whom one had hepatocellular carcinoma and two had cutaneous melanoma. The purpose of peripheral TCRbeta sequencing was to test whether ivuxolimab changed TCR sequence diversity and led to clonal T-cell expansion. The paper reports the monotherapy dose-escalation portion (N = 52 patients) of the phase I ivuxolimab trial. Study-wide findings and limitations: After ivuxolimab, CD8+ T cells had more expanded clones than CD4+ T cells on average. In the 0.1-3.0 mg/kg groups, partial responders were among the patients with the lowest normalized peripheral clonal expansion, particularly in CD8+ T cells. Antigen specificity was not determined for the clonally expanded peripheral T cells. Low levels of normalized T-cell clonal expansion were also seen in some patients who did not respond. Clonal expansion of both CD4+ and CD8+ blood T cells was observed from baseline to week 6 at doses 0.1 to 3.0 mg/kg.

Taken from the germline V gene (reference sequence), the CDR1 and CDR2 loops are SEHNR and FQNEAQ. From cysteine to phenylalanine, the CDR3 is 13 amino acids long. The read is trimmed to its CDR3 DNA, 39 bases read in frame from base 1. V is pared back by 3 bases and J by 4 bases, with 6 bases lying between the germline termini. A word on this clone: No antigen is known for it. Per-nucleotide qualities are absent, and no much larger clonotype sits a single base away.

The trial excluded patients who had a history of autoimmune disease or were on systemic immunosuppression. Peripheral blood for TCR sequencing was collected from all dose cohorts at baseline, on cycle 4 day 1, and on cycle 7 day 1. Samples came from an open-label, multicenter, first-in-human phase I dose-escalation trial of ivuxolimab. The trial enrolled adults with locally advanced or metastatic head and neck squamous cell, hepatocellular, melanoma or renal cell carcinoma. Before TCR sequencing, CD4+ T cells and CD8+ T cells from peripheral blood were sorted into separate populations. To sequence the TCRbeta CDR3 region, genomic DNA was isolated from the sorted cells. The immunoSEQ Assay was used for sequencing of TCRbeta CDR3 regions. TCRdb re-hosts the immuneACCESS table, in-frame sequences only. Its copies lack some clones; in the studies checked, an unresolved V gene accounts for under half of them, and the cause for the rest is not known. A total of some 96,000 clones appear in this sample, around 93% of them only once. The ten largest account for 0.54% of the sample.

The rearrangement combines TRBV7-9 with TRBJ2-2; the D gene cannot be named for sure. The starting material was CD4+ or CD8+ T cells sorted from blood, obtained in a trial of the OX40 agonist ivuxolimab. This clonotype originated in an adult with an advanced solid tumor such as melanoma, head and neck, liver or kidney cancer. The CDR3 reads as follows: CASSFPGTGELFF. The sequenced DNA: TGTGCCAGCAGCTTTCCAGGCACCGGGGAGCTGTTTTTT.